The TCR beta chain described here comes from a study of OX40 agonist ivuxolimab in advanced cancers. Trimming cost V 2 bases and J 3 bases; bases outside gene matches: 5. CDR1 is SNHLY and CDR2 is FYNNEI in the germline V gene. The CDR3 has 15 amino acids. The table came from immunoSEQ multiplex PCR; TCRdb's copy has only in-frame clones and leaves some out. The sample contains around 90,000 clones, approximately 87% of which appear only once. The material was CD4+ or CD8+ T cells sorted from blood, obtained in a trial of the OX40 agonist ivuxolimab. The clonotype originates from an adult with an advanced solid tumor such as melanoma, head and neck, liver or kidney cancer. The chain links TRBV2 to TRBJ2-3; 7 bases are a match to TRBD2. This CDR3 reads CASSEYSGPTDTQYF. The CDR3 DNA follows: TGTGCCAGCAGTGAATATAGCGGGCCTACAGATACGCAGTATTTT. The full variable domain, completed using reference TRBV2 and TRBJ2-3, is EPEVTQTPSHQVTQMGQEVILRCVPISNHLYFYWYRQILGQKVEFLVSFYNNEISEKSEIFDDQFSVERPDGSNFTLKIRSTKLEDSAMYFCASSEYSGPTDTQYFGPGTRLTVL.